The clone carrying this T cell receptor (beta chain) was seen a handful of times. The antigen remains unidentified. The CDR3 regions of TCR beta were amplified from RNA transcripts. The HTBI set primed first-round TCR CDR3 RT-PCR. TCRdb reprocessed the multiplex PCR reads via MiXCR and lists one record per CDR3 protein. The repertoire holds more than 300,000 distinct CDR3 sequences, with less than 15% as singletons. This sample is drawn from a study of T cells in Graves' hyperthyroidism and ophthalmopathy. Study results and limitations: Most expanded thyroid clonotypes above 0.001 also appeared in blood.

Trimming left V 5 bases short and J 0 bases short, with 7 bases between. Germline CDR1 SEHNR, CDR2 FQNEAQ (reference sequence). The CDR3 length is 14 residues. V is TRBV7-9 and J is TRBJ1-4, with D perhaps matching TRBD1 (5 bases). The sequencing input was blood. This sequence originates from a woman between 18 and 29 years old with Graves' hyperthyroidism. CDR3 in DNA: TGTGCCAGCAGCCAGGGCTCAACTAATGAAAAACTGTTTTTT. This encodes CASSQGSTNEKLFF.